This entry lists 23 T cell receptor beta chains sequenced from one sample in a study of OX40 agonist ivuxolimab in advanced cancers. Data came from immunoSEQ multiplex PCR; TCRdb stores just in-frame clones and leaves some out. The profile shows approximately 74,000 clones, 90% to 95% of them singletons. The material sequenced was CD4+ or CD8+ T cells sorted from blood, taken in a trial of the OX40 agonist ivuxolimab. These receptors came from an adult with an advanced solid tumor such as melanoma, head and neck, liver or kidney cancer.

The gene calls are TRBV7-9 and TRBJ2-2, with D unresolved. CDR1 and CDR2 from the germline V gene are SEHNR and FQNEAQ (reference sequence). The length of the CDR3 is 13 residues. With 4 bases removed from V and 0 bases from J, the gap between germline ends came to 3 bases. CDR3 nucleotide sequence: TGTGCCAGCAGCTCACCGAACACCGGGGAGCTGTTTTTT. Its translation: CASSSPNTGELFF.

This clone was detected once. V is TRBV5-4 and J is TRBJ1-2, with D perhaps matching TRBD1 (5 bases). V gave up 3 bases and J gave up 12 bases, with 18 bases separating them. CDR3 length: 13 amino acids. Germline values: CDR1 SGHNT, CDR2 YYREEE (reference sequence). Here the CDR3 reads CASSSGTYIVDTF. The CDR3 bases are TGTGCCAGCAGCTCCGGGACTTATATCGTTGACACCTTC.

J is TRBJ2-1 and V is TRBV27, with 10 positions matching TRBD2. V shed 2 bases and J 5 bases; nucleotides not matched to a gene: 3. Germline CDR1 MNHEY, CDR2 SMNVEV (reference sequence). The CDR3 covers 15 residues. CDR3 nucleotide sequence: TGTGCCAGCAGTTTAACAACTAGCGGGAACAATGAGCAGTTCTTC. Amino acids: CASSLTTSGNNEQFF.

The chain carries TRBV11-2 and TRBJ1-2, with D uncertain. The CDR3 length is 13 residues. Germline CDR1 and CDR2: SGHAT and FQNNGV. V was shortened by 5 bases and J by 3 bases, with 10 bases between the two germline ends. Here the CDR3 DNA reads TGTGCCAGCAGCGCTCCTATGGACTATGGCTACACCTTC. The encoded protein is CASSAPMDYGYTF.

The chain is built from TRBV6-1 and TRBJ2-7; D not resolved. CDR1 and CDR2 (germline): MNHNS, SASEGT. The CDR3 covers 18 residues. Trimming shortened V by 2 bases and J by 1 base, and 21 bases separated the two germline ends. As DNA, the CDR3 is TGTGCCAGCAGTGAATATCTTGAGTCCCGTGTACGGTCCTACGAGCAGTACTTC. Its protein product is CASSEYLESRVRSYEQYF.

J is TRBJ2-1 and V is TRBV27; 11 bases are a match to TRBD2. With V trimmed by 2 bases and J by 8 bases, 2 bases remained unmatched. Germline CDR1 is MNHEY and CDR2 is SMNVEV (reference sequence). The CDR3 length is 14 residues. CDR3 loop: CASSLGGLADEQFF. The CDR3 DNA sequence: TGTGCCAGCAGTTTAGGGGGACTAGCGGATGAGCAGTTCTTC.

The chain joins TRBV9 to TRBJ1-2, with D perhaps TRBD1 (5 bases). Trimming removed 7 bases from V and 6 bases from J, with 7 bases in between. The V gene's germline CDR1 is SGDLS and CDR2 YYNGEE. CDR3 length: 10 amino acids. The CDR3 protein is CASGGNGYTF. The DNA of the CDR3 is TGTGCCAGCGGGGGGAATGGCTACACCTTC.

V usage is TRBV28 and J usage is TRBJ1-3; D ambiguous. Deletions cut 8 bases from V and 0 bases from J, with 5 bases between. The CDR3 contains 12 residues. CDR1 is MDHEN and CDR2 is SYDVKM in the germline V gene. The CDR3 sequence is CASYYSGNTIYF. CDR3 coding DNA: TGTGCCAGCTACTACTCTGGAAACACCATATATTTT.

This clone was counted only a few times. V is TRBV27 and J is TRBJ1-6; TRBD1 is a possible D gene (6 bases). This CDR3 is 12 amino acids long. The V and J ends lost 6 bases and 13 bases respectively, with 13 bases between them. Per germline, CDR1 MNHEY and CDR2 SMNVEV (reference sequence). The DNA of the CDR3 is TGTGCCAGCAGCGAGGCGGGGGCGCCCCTCCACTTT. Its protein product is CASSEAGAPLHF.

The rearrangement links TRBV27 to TRBJ1-5; TRBD1 might be the D (5 bases). The germline V gene has CDR1 MNHEY and CDR2 SMNVEV (reference sequence). CDR3 length: 15 residues. The V end was cut by 4 bases, the J end by 0 bases, with 10 bases between. The CDR3 is CASSSRGGSNQPQHF. The CDR3 DNA follows: TGTGCCAGCAGTTCCCGGGGCGGTAGCAATCAGCCCCAGCATTTT.

The CDR3 reads CASSDFTGLENQPQHF. In DNA form, the CDR3 reads TGTGCCAGCAGCGATTTTACAGGGCTTGAGAATCAGCCCCAGCATTTT. The chain links TRBV2 to TRBJ1-5, with D possibly matching TRBD1 (6 bases). Per the germline V gene, CDR1 is SNHLY and CDR2 is FYNNEI. V lost 6 bases to trimming and J lost 4 bases, with 19 bases between them. The CDR3 is made up of 16 amino acids.

The chain has TRBV9 and TRBJ2-2; 12 nucleotides agree with TRBD2. Germline V gene data show CDR1 as SGDLS and CDR2 as YYNGEE. The CDR3 spans 16 residues. The ends lost 4 bases at V and 1 base at J; junction bases unmatched: 2. The CDR3 here is CASSPLAGGNTGELFF. For the CDR3, the DNA is TGTGCCAGCAGCCCACTAGCGGGGGGGAACACCGGGGAGCTGTTTTTT.

The V and J genes are TRBV28 and TRBJ2-7; 7 positions agree with TRBD1. This CDR3 comprises 15 residues. V gave up 4 bases and J gave up 4 bases; unmatched junction bases: 10. CDR1 and CDR2 from the germline V gene are MDHEN and SYDVKM. The CDR3 bases are TGTGCCAGCAGTTCGACAGGGAAGAGCCTTTACGAGCAGTACTTC. Translated: CASSSTGKSLYEQYF.

V is TRBV7-9 and J is TRBJ2-1; 8 bases align to TRBD1. CDR1 is SEHNR, CDR2 FQNEAQ, per germline (reference sequence). J gave up 8 bases and V 1 base, and 1 base lay outside the gene matches. The CDR3 length is 13 residues. The CDR3 sequence is CASSLEDRDEQFF. CDR3 in DNA: TGTGCCAGCAGCTTAGAGGACAGGGATGAGCAGTTCTTC.

This clone has only one observation. The chain recombines TRBV7-9 with TRBJ1-2, with D tentatively TRBD1 (6 bases). V was cut by 8 bases and J by 2 bases, with 21 bases left in between. The CDR3 sequence is 16 residues long. CDR1 is SEHNR, CDR2 FQNEAQ, per germline (reference sequence). The CDR3 loop reads CASELLARGANYGYTF. The CDR3 bases are TGTGCCAGCGAACTCCTCGCTAGGGGGGCGAACTATGGCTACACCTTC.

The rearrangement joins TRBV27 to TRBJ1-2; 8 bases align to TRBD1. Germline V CDR1 and CDR2: MNHEY, SMNVEV (reference sequence). V trimming: 3 bases; J trimming: 5 bases; junction bases outside the gene matches: 8. This CDR3 is 15 amino acids long. CDR3 amino acids: CASSLSGGADYGYTF. The CDR3 DNA follows: TGTGCCAGCAGTTTGTCAGGGGGCGCTGATTATGGCTACACCTTC.

This chain joins TRBV4-3 and TRBJ2-1; 13 bases align to TRBD2. Germline values: CDR1 LGHNA, CDR2 YSLEER. This CDR3 is 18 amino acids long. J was trimmed by 5 bases and V by 4 bases; bases with no gene match: 11. In nucleotides, the CDR3 is TGCGCCAGCAGCCCACTTAAACCGGGACTAGCGGGAAACAATGAGCAGTTCTTC. It encodes CASSPLKPGLAGNNEQFF.

The chain has TRBV7-3 and TRBJ1-6, with 7 nucleotides matching TRBD1. V lost 4 bases and J lost 8; bases outside the gene matches: 5. This CDR3 has 14 amino acids. The germline CDR1 and CDR2 sequences are SGHTA and FQGTGA. As DNA, the CDR3 is TGTGCCAGCAGCTCCGGGACAGCCGATTCACCCCTCCACTTT. Translation: CASSSGTADSPLHF.

This clone was detected once. The V gene is TRBV19, the J gene TRBJ1-2; tentatively, D is TRBD1 (6 bases). V was trimmed by 6 bases and J by 4 bases, leaving 18 bases between them. Germline CDR1 is LNHDA and CDR2 is SQIVND (reference sequence). The CDR3 totals 15 residues. In DNA form, the CDR3 reads TGTGCCAGTAGAGCGGCGACAGGACACTCCTATGGCTACACCTTC. Translating it yields CASRAATGHSYGYTF.

The chain employs TRBV5-1 and TRBJ2-7; 7 bases agree with TRBD1. With 4 bases clipped from V and 3 bases from J, the junction kept 4 bases outside the gene matches. CDR1 and CDR2 from the germline V gene are SGHRS and YFSETQ. The CDR3 runs 13 residues. The CDR3 is CASSHGTDYEQYF. CDR3 in DNA: TGCGCCAGCAGCCACGGGACAGACTACGAGCAGTACTTC.

The chain uses TRBV27 and TRBJ1-4; 7 nucleotides line up with TRBD1. The V segment lost 4 bases and the J segment 5 bases; nucleotides outside the gene matches: 10. Germline V gene sequence: CDR1 MNHEY, CDR2 SMNVEV (reference sequence). This CDR3 contains 16 residues. Here the CDR3 reads CASSSSPGQRNEKLFF. The CDR3 DNA sequence: TGTGCCAGCAGTTCTTCTCCGGGACAGAGGAATGAAAAACTGTTTTTT.

The chain is built from TRBV19 and TRBJ2-5; 11 bases are shared with TRBD2. The J segment lost 5 bases and the V segment lost 0 bases, leaving 5 bases of the junction unmatched. The CDR3 runs 16 residues. Germline V gene data show CDR1 as LNHDA and CDR2 as SQIVND (reference sequence). CDR3 nucleotide sequence: TGTGCCAGTAGTATAGATAGCGGGGGGGCCTTGGAGACCCAGTACTTC. It specifies CASSIDSGGALETQYF.

The chain uses TRBV6-1 and TRBJ1-5, with a tentative D call TRBD1 (6 bases). Trimming pared 8 bases from V and 5 bases from J, leaving 16 bases between. Per germline, CDR1 MNHNS and CDR2 SASEGT. This CDR3 is built from 14 residues. The CDR3 reads CASWGHQSDQPQHF. CDR3 in DNA: TGTGCCAGCTGGGGACATCAGTCGGATCAGCCCCAGCATTTT.